The 15 T cell receptor beta chains given below trace back to one sample, sequenced in a study of shared clonotypes between healthy human individuals. Measured with immunoSEQ multiplex PCR; TCRdb has only the in-frame clones, and not every one. The profile shows roughly 2,300,000 clones, around 93% of them singletons. Sequenced input: naive CD4+ T cells from PBMCs. Subset: CD45RA+ positively selected. These receptor sequences come from a man between 18 and 29 years old in good health. Some clones in this sample may be carry-over from other donors' samples.

The chain carries TRBV7-3 and TRBJ2-1; D remains ambiguous. Between the trimmed V and J ends, which lost 1 base and 5 bases, there was a span of 15 bases. The germline V gene encodes CDR1 SGHTA and CDR2 FQGTGA. This CDR3 contains 16 residues. CDR3 nucleotides: TGTGCCAGCAGCTTAAGCCTACAACTACCCAACAATGAGCAGTTCTTC. Its translation: CASSLSLQLPNNEQFF.

There are a few counts of this clone. The chain recombines TRBV6-6 with TRBJ1-5, with no clear D. This CDR3 region has 16 residues. The V gene's germline CDR1 is MNHNY and CDR2 SVGAGI (reference sequence). The V and J ends lost 8 bases and 1 base respectively, with 18 bases between them. The CDR3 DNA sequence: TGTGCCAGCCGCCCACGGGCTGGGCGGAGCAATCAGCCCCAGCATTTT. It yields the protein CASRPRAGRSNQPQHF.

The rearrangement uses TRBV18 and TRBJ1-1; tentatively, D is TRBD1 (6 bases). Germline loops: CDR1 KGHSH, CDR2 LQKENI. The CDR3 has 17 amino acids. V was cut by 6 bases and J by 1 base, with 21 bases left in between. Here the CDR3 DNA reads TGTGCCAGCTCCCATAAGGGACAAACTACTTGGAACACTGAAGCTTTCTTT. Encoded protein: CASSHKGQTTWNTEAFF.

V usage is TRBV28 and J usage is TRBJ1-2; D remains unclear. Germline CDR1 reads MDHEN; CDR2 reads SYDVKM. CDR3 length equals 15 residues. V shed 2 bases and J shed 5 bases, with 15 bases lying between them. CDR3 region: CASSLPDGPTYGYTF. The CDR3 DNA follows: TGTGCCAGCAGTTTACCGGACGGCCCCACGTATGGCTACACCTTC.

This chain joins TRBV28 and TRBJ1-2; the D gene is possibly TRBD1 (5 bases). The length of the CDR3 is 15 residues. Germline V CDR1 and CDR2: MDHEN, SYDVKM. V lost 10 bases to trimming and J lost 8 bases, with 26 bases between them. The CDR3 sequence is CATLVQPRARYGYTF. DNA for the CDR3: TGTGCCACCCTTGTCCAACCCAGGGCGCGCTACGGCTACACCTTC.

The genes are TRBV20-1 and TRBJ2-7, with D perhaps matching TRBD2 (6 bases). V lost 5 bases to trimming and J lost 11 bases, with 16 bases between them. Germline assignment: CDR1 DFQATT and CDR2 SNEGSKA (reference sequence). The CDR3 has 11 amino acids. The CDR3 DNA reads TGCAGTGCTGGGATGCGGGACCTCAAGTACTTC. Protein product: CSAGMRDLKYF.

The chain carries TRBV7-9 and TRBJ1-4, with TRBD1 identical over 10 bases. This CDR3 contains 13 residues. Germline lookup yields CDR1 SEHNR and CDR2 FQNEAQ (reference sequence). With 4 bases clipped from V and 13 bases from J, the junction kept 6 bases outside the gene matches. The CDR3 DNA is TGTGCCAGCAGCTCCAAGGGGGACAGGGGACTGTTTTTT. Translation: CASSSKGDRGLFF. Full variable domain (missing parts from reference TRBV7-9 and TRBJ1-4): DTGVSQNPRHKITKRGQNVTFRCDPISEHNRLYWYRQTLGQGPEFLTYFQNEAQLEKSRLLSDRFSAERPKGSFSTLEIQRTEQGDSAMYLCASSSKGDRGLFFGSGTQLSVL.

The gene calls are TRBV2 and TRBJ2-2; the match to TRBD2 covers 7 bases. In germline, CDR1 is SNHLY, CDR2 FYNNEI. The CDR3 consists of 14 residues. The V segment lost 7 bases and the J segment 5 bases; nucleotides outside the gene matches: 7. The CDR3 DNA reads as TGTGCCAGCAAGGGGCTAGCGGAAACCGGGGAGCTGTTTTTT. Protein product: CASKGLAETGELFF. The entire variable domain, with the rest obtained from reference TRBV2 and TRBJ2-2, is as follows: EPEVTQTPSHQVTQMGQEVILRCVPISNHLYFYWYRQILGQKVEFLVSFYNNEISEKSEIFDDQFSVERPDGSNFTLKIRSTKLEDSAMYFCASKGLAETGELFFGEGSRLTVL.

The chain links TRBV9 to TRBJ1-4; 8 positions agree with TRBD1. CDR1 and CDR2 (germline): SGDLS, YYNGEE. V gave up 4 bases and J gave up 1 base; unmatched junction bases: 12. This CDR3 has 18 amino acids. In DNA, the CDR3 is TGTGCCAGCAGCCTAGCCCCAGGGGGCGTCGGAACTAATGAAAAACTGTTTTTT. Amino acid sequence: CASSLAPGGVGTNEKLFF. Complete variable domain (other parts from reference TRBV9 and TRBJ1-4): DSGVTQTPKHLITATGQRVTLRCSPRSGDLSVYWYQQSLDQGLQFLIQYYNGEERAKGNILERFSAQQFPDLHSELNLSSLELGDSALYFCASSLAPGGVGTNEKLFFGSGTQLSVL.

This chain joins TRBV6-1 and TRBJ1-1; no clear D. Trimming removed 6 bases from V and 3 bases from J, with 14 bases in between. The CDR3 runs to 14 residues. The germline gives CDR1 MNHNS, CDR2 SASEGT. CDR3 loop: CASRKGVFDTEAFF. CDR3 bases: TGTGCCAGCAGAAAGGGTGTGTTTGACACTGAAGCTTTCTTT.

This chain joins TRBV12-5 and TRBJ2-7; 14 nucleotides agree with TRBD2. V gave up 4 bases and J gave up 3 bases; unmatched junction bases: 11. Germline V CDR1 and CDR2: LGHNT, FRNRAP. This CDR3 has 18 amino acids. The CDR3 is CASGYTGTSGSGFYEQYF. The CDR3 coding sequence is TGTGCTAGTGGTTATACTGGGACTAGCGGGAGCGGCTTCTACGAGCAGTACTTC.

The chain links TRBV5-1 to TRBJ2-7, with 8 bases fitting TRBD2. The CDR3 is 14 amino acids. J was trimmed by 5 bases and V by 4 bases; bases with no gene match: 8. Germline V gene sequence: CDR1 SGHRS, CDR2 YFSETQ. CDR3 protein: CASSPRLASDEQYF. As DNA, the CDR3 is TGCGCCAGCAGCCCAAGACTAGCGAGCGACGAGCAGTACTTC. Using reference TRBV5-1 and TRBJ2-7 for the parts outside the CDR3, the full variable domain is KAGVTQTPRYLIKTRGQQVTLSCSPISGHRSVSWYQQTPGQGLQFLFEYFSETQRNKGNFPGRFSGRQFSNSRSEMNVSTLELGDSALYLCASSPRLASDEQYFGPGTRLTVT.

A note on this clone: Different DNA sequences within this sample yield the same CDR3. The rearrangement links TRBV7-9 to TRBJ1-2; TRBD1 matches 10 bases. The germline V gene encodes CDR1 SEHNR and CDR2 FQNEAQ (reference sequence). V lost 1 base to trimming and J lost 2 bases; unmatched junction nucleotides: 1. This CDR3 comprises 15 residues. The CDR3 loop reads CASSLVDRGNYGYTF. CDR3 DNA sequence: TGTGCCAGCAGCTTAGTGGACAGGGGGAACTATGGCTACACCTTC.

The chain couples TRBV7-3 to TRBJ2-1; 10 bases map to TRBD1. Germline V gene lookup returns CDR1 SGHTA and CDR2 FQGTGA. The J segment lost 4 bases and the V segment lost 5 bases, leaving 5 bases of the junction unmatched. The CDR3 length is 15 residues. The CDR3 nucleotides are TGTGCCAGCAGCGCTCAGGGACAGGGGTACAATGAGCAGTTCTTC. As protein: CASSAQGQGYNEQFF.

This clone was recorded only once. This chain links TRBV6-1 with TRBJ1-2; 7 bases agree with TRBD1. CDR1 and CDR2 from the germline V gene are MNHNS and SASEGT. V gave up 2 bases and J gave up 3 bases; unmatched junction bases: 6. This CDR3 has 15 residues. CDR3 DNA sequence: TGTGCCAGCAGTGAATTCGACAGGGTGCACTATGGCTACACCTTC. Protein sequence: CASSEFDRVHYGYTF.